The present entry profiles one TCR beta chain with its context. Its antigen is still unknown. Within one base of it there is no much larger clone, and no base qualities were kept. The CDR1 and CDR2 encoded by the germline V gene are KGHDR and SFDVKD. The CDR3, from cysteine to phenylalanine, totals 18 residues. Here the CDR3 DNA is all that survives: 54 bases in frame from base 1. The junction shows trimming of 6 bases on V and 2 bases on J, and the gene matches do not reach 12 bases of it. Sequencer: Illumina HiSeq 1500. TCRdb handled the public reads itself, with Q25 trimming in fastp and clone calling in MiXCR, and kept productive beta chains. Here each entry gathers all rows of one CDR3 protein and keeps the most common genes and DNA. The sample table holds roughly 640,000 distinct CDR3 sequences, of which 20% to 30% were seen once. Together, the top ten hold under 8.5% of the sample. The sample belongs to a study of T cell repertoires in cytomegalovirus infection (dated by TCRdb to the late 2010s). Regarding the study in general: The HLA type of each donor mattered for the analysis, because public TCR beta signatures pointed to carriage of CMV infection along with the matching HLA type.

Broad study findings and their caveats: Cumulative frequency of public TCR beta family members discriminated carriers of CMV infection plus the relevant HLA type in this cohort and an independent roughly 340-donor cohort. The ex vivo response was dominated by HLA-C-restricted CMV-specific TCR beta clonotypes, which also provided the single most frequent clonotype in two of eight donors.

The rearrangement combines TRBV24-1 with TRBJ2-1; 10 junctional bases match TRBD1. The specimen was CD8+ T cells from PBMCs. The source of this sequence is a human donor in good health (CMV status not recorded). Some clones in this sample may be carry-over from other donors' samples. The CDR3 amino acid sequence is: CATSPGRSGTGAYNEQFF. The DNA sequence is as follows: TGTGCCACCAGTCCGGGAAGATCCGGGACAGGGGCCTACAATGAGCAGTTCTTC.